These 17 T cell receptor beta chains were sequenced from one sample in a study of blood T cell repertoires in COVID-19. Here immunoSEQ multiplex PCR was the method, and the copy in TCRdb shows in-frame clones only, minus some. In the table there are 100,000 to 150,000 clones, about 89% of which are singletons. Sequenced: peripheral blood. These receptors were obtained from a man aged 50 to 59 with active COVID-19.

This chain joins TRBV27 and TRBJ2-2; D is ambiguous. From germline, CDR1 is MNHEY and CDR2 SMNVEV (reference sequence). The CDR3 loop spans 15 amino acids. Trimming shortened V by 2 bases and J by 5 bases, and 12 bases separated the two germline ends. CDR3 bases: TGTGCCAGCAGTTTAGGTGGCATCCAGACCGGGGAGCTGTTTTTT. It specifies CASSLGGIQTGELFF.

This clone was counted only a few times. This rearrangement joins TRBV18 to TRBJ2-5; no definite D call. CDR3 size: 17 residues. CDR1 and CDR2 from the germline V gene are KGHSH and LQKENI. The ends were cut back, 0 bases at V and 6 bases at J, with 20 bases in the middle. In nucleotides, the CDR3 is TGTGCCAGCTCACCACCGTCTCGCCCACTTTTGATGCAGACCCAGTACTTC. Translation: CASSPPSRPLLMQTQYF.

The chain is built from TRBV19 and TRBJ2-1, with 7 bases aligning to TRBD1. CDR3 length: 15 residues. After removal of 5 bases from V and 5 bases from J, the junction contained 9 bases not matched to a gene. Germline V gene lookup returns CDR1 LNHDA and CDR2 SQIVND (reference sequence). The CDR3, as DNA: TGTGCCAGTAGTCCAGCAGGGGGTCTTGACAATGAGCAGTTCTTC. Protein product: CASSPAGGLDNEQFF. Full variable domain (outside the CDR3, taken from reference TRBV19 and TRBJ2-1): DGGITQSPKYLFRKEGQNVTLSCEQNLNHDAMYWYRQDPGQGLRLIYYSQIVNDFQKGDIAEGYSVSREKKESFPLTVTSAQKNPTAFYLCASSPAGGLDNEQFFGPGTRLTVL.

This chain uses TRBV3-1 (or the pseudogene TRBV3-2) with TRBJ2-7, with D possibly matching TRBD1 (6 bases). The germline gives CDR1 LGHDT, CDR2 YNNKEL (reference sequence). This CDR3 has 16 amino acids. V was shortened by 0 bases and J by 1 base, with 13 bases between the two germline ends. In DNA, the CDR3 is TGTGCCAGCAGCCAAGAGATAAAGGACAGTTCCTACGAGCAGTACTTC. It is translated as CASSQEIKDSSYEQYF.

V usage is TRBV6-5 and J usage is TRBJ1-1; 10 nucleotides align to TRBD1. The CDR3 consists of 14 residues. Germline CDR1 reads MNHEY; CDR2 reads SVGAGI. V was pared by 6 bases and J by 4 bases, with 5 bases of the junction left unmatched. In nucleotides, the CDR3 is TGTGCCAGCAGCTCGGACAGGGGGTTCACTGAAGCTTTCTTT. Its translation: CASSSDRGFTEAFF.

This clone was seen a single time. The chain combines TRBV20-1 with TRBJ1-2, with 7 positions matching TRBD1. Losses at the gene ends were 6 bases for V and 8 bases for J; bases not matched to a gene: 6. The CDR3 contains 11 residues. CDR1 is DFQATT and CDR2 is SNEGSKA in the germline V gene (reference sequence). The CDR3 is CSAQTGPGYTF. CDR3 in DNA: TGCAGTGCCCAGACAGGGCCGGGCTACACCTTC.

This chain uses TRBV5-1 with TRBJ1-6; 9 bases agree with TRBD1. J was trimmed by 13 bases and V by 1 base; bases with no gene match: 9. Germline CDR1 is SGHRS and CDR2 is YFSETQ. The CDR3 consists of 15 residues. This CDR3 reads CASSLRGDRAVPLHF. CDR3 nucleotides: TGCGCCAGCAGCTTGAGGGGGGACAGGGCAGTCCCCCTCCACTTT.

V and J are TRBV10-2 and TRBJ1-1; D is perhaps TRBD1 (6 bases). The CDR3 runs to 13 residues. Germline V lookup: CDR1 WSHSY, CDR2 SAAADI. Deletions cut 3 bases from V and 7 bases from J, with 12 bases between. The CDR3 is CASSELGAGEAFF. The CDR3 DNA sequence: TGCGCCAGCAGTGAATTGGGGGCCGGTGAAGCTTTCTTT.

J is TRBJ2-3 and V is TRBV3-1 (or the pseudogene TRBV3-2); 7 nucleotides line up with TRBD2. CDR3 length equals 15 residues. After removal of 4 bases from V and 0 bases from J, the junction contained 4 bases not matched to a gene. Germline CDR1 and CDR2: LGHDT and YNNKEL (reference sequence). The CDR3 coding sequence is TGTGCCAGCAGCCGCAGCGGGGTAAGCACAGATACGCAGTATTTT. Its translation is CASSRSGVSTDTQYF.

The chain joins TRBV5-1 to TRBJ1-2; 11 nucleotides agree with TRBD1. The CDR3 is made up of 15 amino acids. The germline gives CDR1 SGHRS, CDR2 YFSETQ. The V and J ends lost 6 bases and 8 bases, in that order; junction bases with no gene match: 12. The CDR3 protein is CASTPSGQGAEGYTF. The CDR3 nucleotides read TGCGCCAGCACCCCTTCTGGACAGGGGGCGGAGGGCTACACCTTC.

This chain uses TRBV5-1 with TRBJ2-5, with TRBD2 matching over 9 bases. With 0 bases clipped from V and 4 bases from J, the junction kept 4 bases outside the gene matches. The germline CDR1 and CDR2 sequences are SGHRS and YFSETQ. This CDR3 region has 15 residues. Here the CDR3 DNA reads TGCGCCAGCAGCTTGGATGGCGGGGGGGGAGAGACCCAGTACTTC. This gives the protein CASSLDGGGGETQYF.

J is TRBJ2-6 and V is TRBV25-1; D remains ambiguous. Germline CDR1 and CDR2: MGHDK and SYGVNS. This CDR3 is 13 amino acids long. V gave up 3 bases and J gave up 3 bases, with 3 bases separating them. CDR3 nucleotide sequence: TGTGCCAGCAGTGATAGTGGGGCCAACGTCCTGACTTTC. This translates into CASSDSGANVLTF.

This clone was recorded only once. The genes are TRBV5-1 and TRBJ2-6; a weak D match, TRBD1 (6 bases). The germline V and J ends were trimmed by 2 bases and 3 bases, with 9 bases remaining between them. The CDR3 is 15 amino acids. CDR1 is SGHRS and CDR2 is YFSETQ in the germline V gene. This CDR3 reads CASSLNRDGANVLTF. CDR3 bases: TGCGCCAGCAGCTTAAACAGGGATGGGGCCAACGTCCTGACTTTC.

This clone was counted between two and nine times. The chain recombines TRBV6-5 with TRBJ2-7; 9 nucleotides line up with TRBD1. Germline V gene data show CDR1 as MNHEY and CDR2 as SVGAGI. V gave up 3 bases and J gave up 5 bases; unmatched junction bases: 8. The CDR3 has 15 residues. The CDR3 bases are TGTGCCAGCAGTTATACCGGGACAGGGAACCACGAGCAGTACTTC. It codes for CASSYTGTGNHEQYF.

V and J are TRBV5-1 and TRBJ2-2, with D possibly matching TRBD2 (6 bases). Trimming cost V 4 bases and J 5 bases, with 18 bases left between them. The CDR3 covers 16 residues. CDR1 is SGHRS, CDR2 YFSETQ, per germline. The DNA for the CDR3 is TGCGCCAGCAGCCCGAACCAATTGGCGGGAACCGGGGAGCTGTTTTTT. Its translation: CASSPNQLAGTGELFF.

V usage is TRBV5-4 and J usage is TRBJ2-3, with 7 bases identical to TRBD1. There are 14 residues in the CDR3. After removal of 4 bases from V and 2 bases from J, the junction contained 4 bases not matched to a gene. The germline V gene has CDR1 SGHNT and CDR2 YYREEE (reference sequence). CDR3 protein: CASSPGQNTDTQYF. CDR3 nucleotide sequence: TGTGCCAGCAGCCCGGGACAGAACACAGATACGCAGTATTTT.

V and J are TRBV21-1 and TRBJ2-7; the listed D gene, TRBD1, was not tested against the DNA. TRBV21-1 is a pseudogene segment. The length of the CDR3 is 13 residues. The CDR3 DNA reads as TGTGCCTCAGTGCAGGGACAGCGTTACGAGCAGTACTTC. Its protein is CASVQGQRYEQYF.